This is a list of T cell receptor beta chains from one sample in a study of blood T cell repertoires in COVID-19. This table comes from immunoSEQ multiplex PCR, and its TCRdb copy is limited to in-frame clones, with some not included. The sample holds about 210,000 clones; approximately 90% are singletons and the top ten take just over 0.7%. Sequenced material: peripheral blood. The receptors here all came from a man in his forties or fifties with acute or convalescent COVID-19. CDR3s include the opening cysteine and the closing phenylalanine or tryptophan. D genes are given only for firm matches. Size tells how often a clone was seen (once, few, many) or the class of an expanded clone, and some rows leave it out.

d_call	v_call	j_call	clone_size	cdr3_aa	cdr3_nt
-	TRBV2	TRBJ2-7	-	CASSEIAELREQYF	TGTGCCAGCAGTGAAATAGCGGAGTTACGCGAGCAGTACTTC
TRBD1	TRBV7-2	TRBJ1-5	-	CASSTSTGINQPQHF	TGTGCCAGCAGCACGTCGACAGGGATAAATCAGCCCCAGCATTTT
-	TRBV7-3	TRBJ2-7	-	CGRQHVSGQLSYEQYF	TGTGGCAGACAACATGTTTCAGGCCAACTTTCCTACGAGCAGTACTTC
TRBD1	TRBV5-6	TRBJ2-6	-	CASGDRALESGANVLTF	TGTGCCAGTGGGGACAGGGCACTGGAGTCTGGGGCCAACGTCCTGACTTTC
-	TRBV25-1	TRBJ2-1	-	CASSESPTSNEQFF	TGTGCCAGCAGTGAATCCCCGACAAGTAATGAGCAGTTCTTC
-	TRBV19	TRBJ2-5	once	CASSRPGLQPRETQYF	TGTGCCAGTAGTAGGCCAGGGCTCCAACCCCGGGAGACCCAGTACTTC
-	TRBV7-9	TRBJ1-2	-	CASRPSDSLYGYTF	TGTGCCAGCAGACCTTCGGACAGTCTCTATGGCTACACCTTC
-	TRBV12-3/TRBV12-4	TRBJ2-7	-	CASSLVRREQYF	TGTGCCAGCAGTTTAGTCAGGCGTGAGCAGTACTTC
-	TRBV5-1	TRBJ2-3	-	CASSTEAGNTDTQYF	TGCGCCAGCAGCACGGAAGCGGGCAACACAGATACGCAGTATTTT
TRBD1	TRBV4-1	TRBJ2-7	-	CASSQSWTGADEQYF	TGCGCCAGCAGCCAATCCTGGACAGGGGCGGACGAGCAGTACTTC
-	TRBV14	TRBJ1-2	-	CASSQDWGGNYGYTF	TGTGCCAGCAGCCAAGACTGGGGAGGCAACTATGGCTACACCTTC
TRBD2	TRBV4-2	TRBJ2-3	-	CASSQDGTGGPDTQYF	TGTGCCAGCAGCCAAGATGGGACGGGAGGGCCGGATACGCAGTATTTT
TRBD1	TRBV2	TRBJ2-7	-	CASSEGTGYEQYF	TGTGCCAGCAGTGAGGGGACAGGGTACGAGCAGTACTTC
TRBD1	TRBV10-3	TRBJ1-6	-	CAISSGTGGNYNSPLHF	TGTGCCATCAGTTCCGGGACAGGGGGCAACTATAATTCACCCCTCCACTTT
-	TRBV27	TRBJ1-5	-	CASSLYASNQPQHF	TGTGCCAGCAGTTTATATGCGAGCAATCAGCCCCAGCATTTT
TRBD1	TRBV14	TRBJ2-5	-	CASSLLTGMRETQYF	TGTGCCAGCAGCCTACTGACAGGGATGCGGGAGACCCAGTACTTC
TRBD2	TRBV18	TRBJ2-3	once	CASSTLLAVPDTQYF	TGTGCCAGCTCAACCCTACTAGCGGTTCCAGATACGCAGTATTTT
-	TRBV4-1	TRBJ2-2	-	CASSLPRGRDTGELFF	TGCGCCAGCAGCCTGCCTAGGGGCAGGGACACCGGGGAGCTGTTTTTT
-	TRBV10-3	TRBJ1-6	-	CAISERESSYNSPLHF	TGTGCCATCAGTGAACGGGAGAGCTCCTATAATTCACCCCTCCACTTT
TRBD2	TRBV9	TRBJ2-7	-	CASSGHRLANSYEQYF	TGTGCCAGCAGCGGACACCGACTAGCCAACTCCTACGAGCAGTACTTC
TRBD1	TRBV9	TRBJ1-2	few	CASGTDLTYGYTF	TGTGCCAGCGGGACAGATCTCACCTATGGCTACACCTTC
-	TRBV11-1	TRBJ2-1	-	CASKSGSYNEQFF	TGTGCCAGCAAATCCGGCTCCTACAATGAGCAGTTCTTC
-	TRBV29-1	TRBJ1-2	-	CSVDRLGGYGYTF	TGCAGCGTTGATAGGTTAGGAGGCTATGGCTACACCTTC
-	TRBV21-1	TRBJ2-1	-	CASSSRPRQGARDEQFF	TGTGCCAGCAGCAGCCGCCCTCGACAGGGGGCGAGGGATGAGCAGTTCTTC
TRBD2	TRBV29-1	TRBJ2-3	-	CSLLAGSTDTQYF	TGCAGCTTATTAGCGGGGAGCACAGATACGCAGTATTTT
-	TRBV18	TRBJ1-2	-	CASSPLVGRPDGYTF	TGTGCCAGCTCACCACTAGTGGGGAGGCCCGATGGCTACACCTTC
TRBD1	TRBV28	TRBJ2-1	-	CASSAGTGRNEQFF	TGTGCCAGCAGTGCCGGGACAGGGAGGAATGAGCAGTTCTTC
-	TRBV7-3	TRBJ2-5	-	CASALYGGPDETQYF	TGTGCCAGCGCCTTGTATGGAGGGCCGGATGAGACCCAGTACTTC
TRBD1	TRBV14	TRBJ2-7	once	CASSQEGDRFNEQYF	TGTGCCAGCAGCCAAGAGGGGGACAGGTTCAACGAGCAGTACTTC
TRBD2	TRBV6-5	TRBJ2-1	-	CASALAGAPNEQFF	TGTGCCAGTGCCCTAGCGGGGGCCCCCAATGAGCAGTTCTTC
-	TRBV5-1	TRBJ2-1	once	CASSLARTDYNEQFF	TGCGCCAGCAGCTTGGCTAGGACAGACTACAATGAGCAGTTCTTC
TRBD2	TRBV7-6	TRBJ2-1	-	CASSLGGGRSSYNEQFF	TGTGCCAGCAGCTTAGGGGGCGGGAGGAGCTCCTACAATGAGCAGTTCTTC
-	TRBV5-6	TRBJ2-1	-	CASSKTGSPYNEQFF	TGTGCCAGCAGCAAGACAGGTAGCCCCTACAATGAGCAGTTCTTC
-	TRBV2	TRBJ1-5	-	CASITDVGDQPQHF	TGTGCCAGCATTACGGACGTCGGGGATCAGCCCCAGCATTTT
TRBD1	TRBV10-3	TRBJ2-7	-	CAISEFLRDRREQYF	TGTGCCATCAGTGAGTTCCTCCGGGACAGGAGGGAGCAGTACTTC
TRBD1	TRBV5-1	TRBJ1-1	once	CASSFAVGQGNTEAFF	TGCGCCAGCAGCTTTGCGGTCGGACAGGGGAACACTGAAGCTTTCTTT
TRBD2	TRBV19	TRBJ2-7	-	CASSLTSGKRYEQYF	TGTGCCAGTAGTCTGACTAGCGGGAAGCGCTACGAGCAGTACTTC
-	TRBV2	TRBJ1-5	-	CASSLTVYSNQPQHF	TGTGCCAGCAGTTTGACAGTTTATAGCAATCAGCCCCAGCATTTT